A single sample is the source of the 10 T cell receptor beta chains below, sequenced in a study of T cell responses to AZD1222 COVID-19 vaccine. Method: immunoSEQ multiplex PCR; TCRdb's copy keeps in-frame clones and lacks some. The sample includes about 120,000 clones, more than 75% of them seen just once. This specimen consisted of peripheral blood, obtained on day 0 of AZD1222 vaccination. The receptor set was obtained from an adult in good health.

V is TRBV19 and J is TRBJ1-5; 8 bases fit TRBD1. J was trimmed by 6 bases and V by 4 bases; bases with no gene match: 8. The CDR3 extends over 15 amino acids. Germline V lookup: CDR1 LNHDA, CDR2 SQIVND (reference sequence). CDR3 nucleotide sequence: TGTGCCAGTAGTAGAGGGACAGGTAACTCTCAGCCCCAGCATTTT. It translates to CASSRGTGNSQPQHF. Full variable domain (rest looked up from reference TRBV19 and TRBJ1-5): DGGITQSPKYLFRKEGQNVTLSCEQNLNHDAMYWYRQDPGQGLRLIYYSQIVNDFQKGDIAEGYSVSREKKESFPLTVTSAQKNPTAFYLCASSRGTGNSQPQHFGDGTRLSIL.

The chain uses TRBV3-1 (or the pseudogene TRBV3-2) and TRBJ2-1; 9 bases are shared with TRBD1. The CDR3 consists of 14 residues. The junction had 8 bases not matched to a gene; V was cut back by 6 bases and J by 8 bases. Germline assignment: CDR1 LGHDT and CDR2 YNNKEL (reference sequence). CDR3 sequence reads: CASRPGQGIHEQFF. The CDR3 DNA is TGTGCCAGCAGGCCGGGACAGGGTATCCATGAGCAGTTCTTC.

This sequence joins TRBV12-5 and TRBJ2-5; 11 nucleotides agree with TRBD1. Losses at the gene ends were 5 bases for V and 5 bases for J; bases not matched to a gene: 4. The V gene's germline CDR1 is LGHNT and CDR2 FRNRAP. This CDR3 is built from 14 residues. In DNA form, the CDR3 reads TGTGCTAGTGGTCAGGACAGGGGGCTGGAGACCCAGTACTTC. This sequence encodes CASGQDRGLETQYF.

This clone was seen more than once but under ten times. The chain joins TRBV2 to TRBJ1-5; 9 nucleotides line up with TRBD1. Germline loops: CDR1 SNHLY, CDR2 FYNNEI. V shed 6 bases and J 1 base; nucleotides not matched to a gene: 4. CDR3 length: 15 residues. The CDR3 nucleotides are TGTGCCAGCAGAGAGGACAGGGGAAGCAATCAGCCCCAGCATTTT. As protein: CASREDRGSNQPQHF.

V and J are TRBV9 and TRBJ1-4; the D is unclear. With 5 bases removed from V and 0 bases from J, the gap between germline ends came to 11 bases. Per the germline V gene, CDR1 is SGDLS and CDR2 is YYNGEE. The CDR3 length is 15 residues. CDR3 in amino acids: CASSLQPATNEKLFF. In DNA form, the CDR3 reads TGTGCCAGCAGTCTCCAACCTGCAACTAATGAAAAACTGTTTTTT.

This clone was detected only once. This chain links TRBV24-1 with TRBJ2-3, with a possible D match to TRBD1 (5 bases). Germline loops: CDR1 KGHDR, CDR2 SFDVKD. Trimming took off 0 bases at V and 5 bases at J, with 11 bases between the two ends. The CDR3 covers 15 residues. The CDR3 nucleotides read TGTGCCACCAGTGATTTGGGGCAGGGTGGAGATACGCAGTATTTT. Translation: CATSDLGQGGDTQYF.

The rearrangement uses TRBV9 and TRBJ1-1, with D possibly TRBD1 on 6 matching bases. The CDR3 length is 12 residues. Trimming shortened V by 4 bases and J by 10 bases, and 14 bases separated the two germline ends. The germline V gene has CDR1 SGDLS and CDR2 YYNGEE. The chain's CDR3 is CASSPPGGRAFF. DNA of the CDR3: TGTGCCAGCAGCCCCCCGGGGGGGCGAGCTTTCTTT.

This chain joins TRBV10-3 and TRBJ2-2, with D possibly being TRBD1 (6 bases). CDR1 is ENHRY and CDR2 is SYGVKD in the germline V gene. The V end lost 5 bases, the J end lost 1 base, and 14 bases lay between the germline ends. The CDR3 loop spans 16 amino acids. The CDR3 region is CAISPGHPLNTGELFF. The CDR3 region has the DNA TGTGCCATCAGTCCGGGACACCCCTTGAACACCGGGGAGCTGTTTTTT.

This clone came up a few times. The chain uses TRBV7-3 and TRBJ2-1; D is possibly TRBD1 (6 bases). Germline CDR1 SGHTA, CDR2 FQGTGA. The CDR3 length is 12 residues. V gave up 5 bases and J gave up 12 bases, with 14 bases separating them. The CDR3 DNA follows: TGTGCCAGCAGCGCACAACAGGGACCGCAGTTCTTC. Protein: CASSAQQGPQFF.

The chain uses TRBV2 and TRBJ1-1; D perhaps matches TRBD1 (6 bases). The CDR3 length is 15 residues. CDR1 SNHLY and CDR2 FYNNEI come from the germline V gene. V lost 6 bases, J lost 7 bases, and 21 bases lay in between. The DNA for the CDR3 is TGTGCCAGCAGATATTCTAGGGGGAATGAAGGTGAAGCTTTCTTT. Amino acids: CASRYSRGNEGEAFF.